Below are 17 T cell receptor beta chains sequenced from a single sample in a study of blood T cell repertoires in COVID-19 (dated by TCRdb to about 2020). Library prep was done by the immunoSEQ multiplex PCR assay. Here the immuneACCESS table is served through TCRdb, limited to in-frame sequences with V and J called. Missing clones are a known gap in these copies; in checked studies unresolved V genes cover under half, and the rest lacks a known reason. This sample lists 380,000 or so clones; 65% to 90% were detected once. The top ten clones comprise roughly 6.6% of the sample. Sequencing used peripheral blood. These TCRs come from a woman aged 60-75 years with COVID-19, enrolled during active disease.

As concerns this clone: At the DNA level, this CDR3 is encoded by other sequences in the same sample as well. The chain uses TRBV19 and TRBJ1-1; no clear D. The CDR3 sequence is 12 residues long. Germline V gene lookup returns CDR1 LNHDA and CDR2 SQIVND (reference sequence). Between the trimmed V and J ends, which lost 4 bases and 1 base, there was a span of 4 bases. Here the CDR3 reads CASSTGNTEAFF. CDR3 nucleotide sequence: TGTGCCAGTAGTACAGGGAACACTGAAGCTTTCTTT.

The rearrangement uses TRBV12-3 or TRBV12-4 and TRBJ1-1, with 7 bases lining up with TRBD1. CDR3 length equals 13 residues. The V and J ends lost 6 bases and 11 bases, in that order; junction bases with no gene match: 12. The CDR3 nucleotides read TGTGCCAGCAGCCGAGGACAGGTCAGAGATGCTTTCTTT. The encoded protein is CASSRGQVRDAFF.

The rearrangement uses TRBV5-4 and TRBJ1-1, with TRBD1 as a possible D gene (5 bases). CDR3 size: 14 residues. Germline lookup yields CDR1 SGHNT and CDR2 YYREEE (reference sequence). V was clipped by 2 bases and J by 5 bases, with 13 bases between them. CDR3 protein: CASSFGGGRTEAFF. The CDR3, as DNA: TGTGCCAGCAGCTTTGGGGGAGGGCGTACTGAAGCTTTCTTT.

The rearrangement links TRBV3-1 (or the pseudogene TRBV3-2) to TRBJ1-5; tentatively, D is TRBD1 (5 bases). Germline V gene lookup returns CDR1 LGHDT and CDR2 YNNKEL (reference sequence). V dropped 4 bases and J dropped 1 base, with 11 bases sitting between them. The CDR3 covers 15 residues. This chain's CDR3 is CASSLGPGSNQPQHF. In DNA, the CDR3 is TGTGCCAGCAGCCTCGGACCAGGGAGCAATCAGCCCCAGCATTTT.

In its sample, this clone was seen once. V is TRBV19 and J is TRBJ2-5, with 12 bases aligning to TRBD2. V shed 10 bases, J shed 3 bases, and the junction held 6 bases outside the gene matches. The CDR3 is made up of 14 amino acids. Germline CDR1 is LNHDA and CDR2 is SQIVND (reference sequence). The DNA of the CDR3 is TGTGCCACCCGACTAGCGGGGGCCAAAGAGACCCAGTACTTC. Amino acids: CATRLAGAKETQYF.

This clone came up once. The chain carries TRBV12-3 or TRBV12-4 and TRBJ2-7; D might be TRBD2 (6 bases). The ends were cut back, 7 bases at V and 6 bases at J, with 16 bases in the middle. The CDR3 consists of 13 residues. Here the CDR3 reads CASMPGLVSEQYF. The CDR3, as DNA: TGTGCCAGCATGCCGGGACTTGTATCCGAGCAGTACTTC.

The rearrangement uses TRBV6-5 and TRBJ2-1, with D perhaps TRBD2 (6 bases). Per the germline V gene, CDR1 is MNHEY and CDR2 is SVGAGI. The CDR3 is made up of 15 amino acids. V lost 5 bases, J lost 3 bases, and 14 bases lay in between. CDR3 DNA: TGTGCCAGCAGTCGACGGAGGGGAATCTACAATGAGCAGTTCTTC. Protein sequence: CASSRRRGIYNEQFF.

The rearrangement joins TRBV7-2 to TRBJ2-5, with D possibly being TRBD2 (5 bases). The CDR3 is made up of 13 amino acids. From germline, CDR1 is SGHTA and CDR2 FQGNSA. V was pared by 3 bases and J by 0 bases, with 5 bases between. CDR3 nucleotide sequence: TGTGCCAGCAGCTTCGGGGACCAAGAGACCCAGTACTTC. Translation: CASSFGDQETQYF.

This chain links TRBV1 with TRBJ2-3; the table assigns TRBD1, which was not confirmed against the DNA. TRBV1 is listed as a pseudogene. The CDR3 runs 17 residues. CDR3 sequence (DNA): TGCACCAGCAGCCAAGTACGGACAGGGGGGAACCGAGATACGCAGTATTTT. This codes for CTSSQVRTGGNRDTQYF.

J is TRBJ1-1 and V is TRBV5-1, with a possible D match to TRBD1 (5 bases). The CDR3 covers 15 residues. Germline values: CDR1 SGHRS, CDR2 YFSETQ. V lost 4 bases to trimming and J lost 5 bases, with 18 bases between them. The CDR3 is CASSVTGGRLTEAFF. CDR3 in DNA: TGCGCCAGCAGCGTTACAGGTGGGCGGCTGACTGAAGCTTTCTTT.

The chain has TRBV3-1 (or the pseudogene TRBV3-2) and TRBJ1-1; D is perhaps TRBD1 (6 bases). CDR3 length equals 15 residues. V was shortened by 2 bases and J by 4 bases, with 14 bases between the two germline ends. Germline V gene sequence: CDR1 LGHDT, CDR2 YNNKEL (reference sequence). CDR3 sequence reads: CASSQQQGLPTEAFF. For the CDR3, the DNA is TGTGCCAGCAGCCAACAACAGGGACTACCCACTGAAGCTTTCTTT.

The rearrangement joins TRBV29-1 to TRBJ2-1; 7 bases are a match to TRBD1. CDR3 length: 13 amino acids. The V and J ends lost 7 bases and 5 bases, in that order; junction bases with no gene match: 8. Germline CDR1 SQVTM, CDR2 ANQGSEA. DNA for the CDR3: TGCAGCGCGATGACAGGGATAAACAATGAGCAGTTCTTC. It specifies CSAMTGINNEQFF.

This clone was detected once. One end of the junction does not line up with germline, which may come from a read error. V and J are TRBV2 and TRBJ1-5; D might be TRBD1 (6 bases). Germline V gene sequence: CDR1 SNHLY, CDR2 FYNNEI. There are 14 residues in the CDR3. The CDR3 DNA reads TGTGCCCGCAGTAGGGGGGGGAACAATCAGCCCCAGCATTTT. This translates into CARSRGGNNQPQHF.

This chain connects TRBV19 to TRBJ2-3, with 7 bases identical to TRBD2. CDR3 size: 15 residues. V lost 2 bases to trimming and J lost 4 bases; unmatched junction nucleotides: 6. Germline V gene data show CDR1 as LNHDA and CDR2 as SQIVND (reference sequence). In DNA, the CDR3 is TGTGCCAGTAGTATATTCGGTGGGGGGGCAGATACGCAGTATTTT. This codes for CASSIFGGGADTQYF.

This clone has a single count. This CDR3 reads CASSISRGNYGYTF. The CDR3 coding sequence is TGTGCCAGTAGTATATCTCGGGGGAACTATGGCTACACCTTC. The chain combines TRBV19 with TRBJ1-2; D is possibly TRBD1 (5 bases). Trimming cost V 2 bases and J 2 bases, with 9 bases left between them. This CDR3 spans 14 amino acids. The germline CDR1 and CDR2 sequences are LNHDA and SQIVND (reference sequence).

V and J are TRBV20-1 and TRBJ1-1; 8 nucleotides match TRBD1. J was trimmed by 10 bases and V by 3 bases; bases with no gene match: 13. The germline V gene encodes CDR1 DFQATT and CDR2 SNEGSKA (reference sequence). CDR3 length: 14 amino acids. CDR3 in DNA: TGCAGTGCTAGTTCCTCGCAGGGGGCGCGGAGAGCTTTCTTT. It codes for CSASSSQGARRAFF.

Only one count was recorded for this clone. J is TRBJ1-5 and V is TRBV30, with 7 bases fitting TRBD1. Germline V gives CDR1 GTSNPN, CDR2 SVGIG (reference sequence). The CDR3 totals 16 residues. The ends lost 1 base at V and 5 bases at J; junction bases unmatched: 11. CDR3 loop: CAWSEETGTSHQPQHF. The CDR3 DNA follows: TGTGCCTGGAGTGAAGAGACAGGGACCAGCCATCAGCCCCAGCATTTT.